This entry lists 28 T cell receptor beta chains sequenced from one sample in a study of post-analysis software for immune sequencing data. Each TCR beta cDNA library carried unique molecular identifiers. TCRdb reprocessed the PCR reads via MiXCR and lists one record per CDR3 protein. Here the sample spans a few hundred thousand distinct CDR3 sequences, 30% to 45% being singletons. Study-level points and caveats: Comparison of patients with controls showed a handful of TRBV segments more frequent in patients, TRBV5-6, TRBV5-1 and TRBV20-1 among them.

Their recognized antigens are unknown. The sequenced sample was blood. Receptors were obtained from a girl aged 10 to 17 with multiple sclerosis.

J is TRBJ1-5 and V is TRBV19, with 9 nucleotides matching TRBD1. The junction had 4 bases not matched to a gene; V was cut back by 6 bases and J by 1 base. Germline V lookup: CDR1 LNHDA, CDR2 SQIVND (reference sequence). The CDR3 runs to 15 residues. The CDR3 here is CASRNRGPSNQPQHF. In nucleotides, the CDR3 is TGTGCCAGTAGGAACAGGGGGCCCAGCAATCAGCCCCAGCATTTT.

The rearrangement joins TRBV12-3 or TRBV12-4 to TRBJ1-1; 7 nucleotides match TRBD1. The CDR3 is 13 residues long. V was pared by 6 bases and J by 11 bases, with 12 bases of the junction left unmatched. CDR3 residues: CASSPQGTGRAFF. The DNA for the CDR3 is TGTGCCAGCAGCCCACAGGGGACGGGTCGCGCTTTCTTT.

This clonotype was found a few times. Here the CDR3 DNA reads TGCGCCAGCAGCTTGGACATCGGGACAGGGGAAGCTTTCTTT. It encodes CASSLDIGTGEAFF. This rearrangement joins TRBV5-1 to TRBJ1-1; 9 bases align to TRBD1. J gave up 8 bases and V 0 bases, and 5 bases lay outside the gene matches. Per the germline V gene, CDR1 is SGHRS and CDR2 is YFSETQ. The CDR3 contains 14 residues.

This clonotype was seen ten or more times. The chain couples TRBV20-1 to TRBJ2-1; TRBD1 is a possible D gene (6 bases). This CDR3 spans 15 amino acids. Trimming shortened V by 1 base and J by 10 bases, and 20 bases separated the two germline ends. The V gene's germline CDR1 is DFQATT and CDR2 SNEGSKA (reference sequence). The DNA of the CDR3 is TGCAGTGCTAGAGGGGACAACCGGCCCCGGGGAGAGCAGTTCTTC. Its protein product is CSARGDNRPRGEQFF.

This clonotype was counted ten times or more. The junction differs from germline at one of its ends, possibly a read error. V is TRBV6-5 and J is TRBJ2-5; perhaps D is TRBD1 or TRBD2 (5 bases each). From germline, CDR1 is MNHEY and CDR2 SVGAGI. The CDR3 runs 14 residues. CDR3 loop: CASSNSGPQETQYF. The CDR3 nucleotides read TGTGCCAGCAGTAACTCGGGACCTCAAGAGACCCAGTACTTC.

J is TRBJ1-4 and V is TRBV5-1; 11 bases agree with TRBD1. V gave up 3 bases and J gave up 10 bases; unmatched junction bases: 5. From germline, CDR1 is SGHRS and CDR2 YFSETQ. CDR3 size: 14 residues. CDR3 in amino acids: CASSSGQGDPKLFF. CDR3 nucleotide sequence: TGCGCCAGCAGCTCGGGACAGGGGGACCCAAAACTGTTTTTT.

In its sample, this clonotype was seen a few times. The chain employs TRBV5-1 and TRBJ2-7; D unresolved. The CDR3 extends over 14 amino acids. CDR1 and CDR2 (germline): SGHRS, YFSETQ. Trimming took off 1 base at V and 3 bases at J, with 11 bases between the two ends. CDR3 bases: TGCGCCAGCAGCTTGTCGCCGGACCACTACGAGCAGTACTTC. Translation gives CASSLSPDHYEQYF.

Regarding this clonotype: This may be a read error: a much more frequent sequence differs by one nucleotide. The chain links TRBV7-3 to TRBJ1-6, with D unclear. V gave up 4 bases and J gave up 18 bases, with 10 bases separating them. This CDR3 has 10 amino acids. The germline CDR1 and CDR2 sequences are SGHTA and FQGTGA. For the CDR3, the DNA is TGTGCCAGCAGCTCAAAAGGCCCCCACTTT. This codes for CASSSKGPHF.

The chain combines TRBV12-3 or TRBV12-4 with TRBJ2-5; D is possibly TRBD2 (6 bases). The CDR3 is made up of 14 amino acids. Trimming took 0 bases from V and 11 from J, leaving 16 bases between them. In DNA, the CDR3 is TGTGCCAGCAGTTTAGCGGGAGGTCGGTATGAGCAGTACTTC. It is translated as CASSLAGGRYEQYF.

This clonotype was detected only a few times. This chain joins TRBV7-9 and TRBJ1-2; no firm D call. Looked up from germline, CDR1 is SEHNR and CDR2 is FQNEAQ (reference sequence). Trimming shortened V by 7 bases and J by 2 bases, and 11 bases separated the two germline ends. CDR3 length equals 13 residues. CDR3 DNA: TGTGCCAGCAAGAAGGGAGAAAACTATGGCTACACCTTC. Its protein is CASKKGENYGYTF.

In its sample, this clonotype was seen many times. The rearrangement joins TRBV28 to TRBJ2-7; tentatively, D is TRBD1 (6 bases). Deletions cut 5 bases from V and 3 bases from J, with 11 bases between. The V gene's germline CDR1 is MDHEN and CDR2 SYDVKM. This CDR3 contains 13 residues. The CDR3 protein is CASSPRGRYEQYF. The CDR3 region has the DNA TGTGCCAGCAGTCCCAGGGGACGCTACGAGCAGTACTTC.

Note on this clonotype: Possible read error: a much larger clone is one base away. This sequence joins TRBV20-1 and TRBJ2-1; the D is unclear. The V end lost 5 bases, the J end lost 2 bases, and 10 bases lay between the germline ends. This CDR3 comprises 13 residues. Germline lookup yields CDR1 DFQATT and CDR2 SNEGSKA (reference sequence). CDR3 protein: CSAQPYPYNEQFF. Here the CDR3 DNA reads TGCAGTGCTCAACCTTACCCCTACAATGAGCAGTTCTTC.

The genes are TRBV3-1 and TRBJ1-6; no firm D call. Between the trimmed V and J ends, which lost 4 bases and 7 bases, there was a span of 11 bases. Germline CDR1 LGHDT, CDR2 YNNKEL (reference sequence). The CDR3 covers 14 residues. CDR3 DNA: TGTGCCAGCAGCCGTGCTACTAGGAATTCACCCCTCCACTTT. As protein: CASSRATRNSPLHF.

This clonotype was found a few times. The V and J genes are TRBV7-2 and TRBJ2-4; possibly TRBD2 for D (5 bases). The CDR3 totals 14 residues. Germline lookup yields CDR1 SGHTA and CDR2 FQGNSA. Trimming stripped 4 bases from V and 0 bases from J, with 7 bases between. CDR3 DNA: TGTGCCAGCAGCTCCGGACTAGCCAAAAACATTCAGTACTTC. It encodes CASSSGLAKNIQYF.

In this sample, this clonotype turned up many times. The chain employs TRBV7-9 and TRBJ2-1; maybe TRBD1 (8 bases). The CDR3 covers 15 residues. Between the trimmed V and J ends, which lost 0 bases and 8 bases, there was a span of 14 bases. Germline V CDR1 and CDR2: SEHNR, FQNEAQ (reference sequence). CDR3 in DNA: TGTGCCAGCAGCTTAGCAACAGGGGGGGAGGATGAGCAGTTCTTC. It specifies CASSLATGGEDEQFF.

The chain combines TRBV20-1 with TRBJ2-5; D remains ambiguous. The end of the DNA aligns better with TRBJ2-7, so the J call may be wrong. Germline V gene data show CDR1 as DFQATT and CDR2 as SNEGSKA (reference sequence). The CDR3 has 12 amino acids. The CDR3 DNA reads TGCAGTGCTAGAGATGCGTACTACGAGCAGTACTTC. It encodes CSARDAYYEQYF.

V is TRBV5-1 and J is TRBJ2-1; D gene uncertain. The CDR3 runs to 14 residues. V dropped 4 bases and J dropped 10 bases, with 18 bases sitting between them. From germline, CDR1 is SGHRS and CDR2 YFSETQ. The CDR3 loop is CASSGRSNLVEQFF. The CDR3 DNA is TGCGCCAGCAGCGGACGGTCTAACCTTGTCGAGCAGTTCTTC. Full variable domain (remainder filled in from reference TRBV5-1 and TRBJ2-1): KAGVTQTPRYLIKTRGQQVTLSCSPISGHRSVSWYQQTPGQGLQFLFEYFSETQRNKGNFPGRFSGRQFSNSRSEMNVSTLELGDSALYLCASSGRSNLVEQFFGPGTRLTVL.

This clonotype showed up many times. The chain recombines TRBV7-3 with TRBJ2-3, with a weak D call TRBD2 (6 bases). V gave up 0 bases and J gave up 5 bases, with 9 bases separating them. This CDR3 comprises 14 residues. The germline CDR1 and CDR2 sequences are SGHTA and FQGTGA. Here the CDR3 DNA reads TGTGCCAGCAGCTTAACGCGGGACCAAGATACGCAGTATTTT. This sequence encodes CASSLTRDQDTQYF.

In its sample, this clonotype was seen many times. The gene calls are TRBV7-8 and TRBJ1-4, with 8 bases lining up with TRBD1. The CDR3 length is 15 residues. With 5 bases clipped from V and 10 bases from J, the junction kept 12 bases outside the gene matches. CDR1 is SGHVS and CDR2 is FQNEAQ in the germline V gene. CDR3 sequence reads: CASSPQGAKGRKLFF. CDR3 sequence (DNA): TGTGCCAGCAGCCCTCAGGGGGCGAAGGGTAGAAAACTGTTTTTT.

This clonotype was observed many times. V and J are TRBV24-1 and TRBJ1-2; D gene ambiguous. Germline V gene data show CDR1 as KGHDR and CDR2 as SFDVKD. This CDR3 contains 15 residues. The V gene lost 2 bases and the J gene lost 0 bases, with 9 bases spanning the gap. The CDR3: CATSDSAITNYGYTF. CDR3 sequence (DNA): TGTGCCACCAGTGATTCCGCCATTACTAACTATGGCTACACCTTC.

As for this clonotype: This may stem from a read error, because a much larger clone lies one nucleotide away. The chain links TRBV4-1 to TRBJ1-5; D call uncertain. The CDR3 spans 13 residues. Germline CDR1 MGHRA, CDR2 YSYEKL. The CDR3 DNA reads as TGCGCCCGCAGCCAACGGGACAATCAGCCCCAGCATTTT. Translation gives CARSQRDNQPQHF.

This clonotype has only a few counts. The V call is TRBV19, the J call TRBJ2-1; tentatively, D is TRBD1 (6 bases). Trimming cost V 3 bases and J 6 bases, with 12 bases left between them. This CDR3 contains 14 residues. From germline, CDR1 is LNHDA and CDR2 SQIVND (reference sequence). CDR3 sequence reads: CASSITGNANEQFF. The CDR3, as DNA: TGTGCCAGTAGTATTACAGGGAATGCCAATGAGCAGTTCTTC.

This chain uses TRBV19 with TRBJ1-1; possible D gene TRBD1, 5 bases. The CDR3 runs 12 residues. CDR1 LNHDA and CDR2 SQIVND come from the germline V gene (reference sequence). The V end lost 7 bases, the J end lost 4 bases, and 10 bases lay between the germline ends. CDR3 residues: CASIGHTTEAFF. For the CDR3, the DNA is TGTGCCAGTATCGGACATACCACTGAAGCTTTCTTT.

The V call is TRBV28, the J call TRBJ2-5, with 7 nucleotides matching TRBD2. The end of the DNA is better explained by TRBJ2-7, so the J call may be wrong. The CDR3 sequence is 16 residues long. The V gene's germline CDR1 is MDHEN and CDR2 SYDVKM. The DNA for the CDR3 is TGTGCCAGCACTATAGGGCCGGGTGCGGGAGAAGACGAGCAGTACTTC. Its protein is CASTIGPGAGEDEQYF.

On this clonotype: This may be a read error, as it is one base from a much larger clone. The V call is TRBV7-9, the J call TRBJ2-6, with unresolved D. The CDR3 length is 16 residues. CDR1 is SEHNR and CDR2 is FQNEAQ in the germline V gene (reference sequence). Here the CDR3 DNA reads TGTGCCAGCAACTTAGGTGTAGGCGGTGGGGCCAACGTCCTGACTTTC. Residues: CASNLGVGGGANVLTF. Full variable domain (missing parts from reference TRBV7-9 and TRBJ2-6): DTGVSQNPRHKITKRGQNVTFRCDPISEHNRLYWYRQTLGQGPEFLTYFQNEAQLEKSRLLSDRFSAERPKGSFSTLEIQRTEQGDSAMYLCASNLGVGGGANVLTFGAGSRLTVL.

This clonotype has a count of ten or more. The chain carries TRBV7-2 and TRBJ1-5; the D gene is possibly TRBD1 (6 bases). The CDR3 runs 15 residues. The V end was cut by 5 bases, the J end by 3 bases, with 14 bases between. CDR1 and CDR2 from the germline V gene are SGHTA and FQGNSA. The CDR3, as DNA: TGTGCCAGCAGCCCCCACGGGGGGGCCAATCAGCCCCAGCATTTT. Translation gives CASSPHGGANQPQHF.

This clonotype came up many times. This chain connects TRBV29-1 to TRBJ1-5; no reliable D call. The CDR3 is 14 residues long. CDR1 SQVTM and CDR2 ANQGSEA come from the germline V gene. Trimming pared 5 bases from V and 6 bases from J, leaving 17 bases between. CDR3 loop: CSVSKEGNGQPQHF. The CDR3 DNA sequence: TGCAGCGTTTCTAAGGAAGGGAACGGTCAGCCCCAGCATTTT.

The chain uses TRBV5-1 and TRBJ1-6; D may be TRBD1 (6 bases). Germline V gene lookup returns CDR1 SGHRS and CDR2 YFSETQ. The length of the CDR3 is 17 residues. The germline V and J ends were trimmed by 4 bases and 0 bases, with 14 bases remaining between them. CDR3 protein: CASSRQEQSSYNSPLHF. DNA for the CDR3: TGCGCCAGCAGCCGACAGGAGCAGAGCTCCTATAATTCACCCCTCCACTTT.